There are many counts of the clone carrying this T cell receptor (beta chain). As yet, its antigen is unknown. Primers used in a second PCR of roughly 6 to 12 cycles were a sample-barcoded 5' primer and a J-beta primer mix. In TCRdb, the 5' RACE reads were re-called with MiXCR into one record per CDR3 protein. This sample has 800,000 to 950,000 distinct CDR3 sequences, with about 48% found just once. The data were obtained in a study of blood T cells in healthy people across ages. Study-level findings and limits: Compared with aged donors, long-lived donors showed fewer expanded clones, suggesting selection.

V shed 4 bases, J shed 4 bases, and the junction held 10 bases outside the gene matches. CDR1 is SGHRS and CDR2 is YFSETQ in the germline V gene. This CDR3 region has 17 residues. The rearrangement uses TRBV5-1 and TRBJ2-3, with TRBD2 matching 12 bases. The sequencing sample was made of blood. The clonotype was recovered from a man aged 25 to 45 in good health. The CDR3 sequence: CASSNIPSGGGADTQYF. The CDR3 nucleotides are TGCGCCAGCAGCAACATCCCTAGCGGGGGGGGTGCAGATACGCAGTATTTT.